This T cell receptor beta chain was found in a study of blood T cell repertoires in COVID-19. About the study: Samples taken during acute and convalescent COVID-19 were collected in the United States, Italy and Spain.

Sequencing was performed with immunoSEQ multiplex PCR; in TCRdb, only in-frame clones are kept and a portion is missing. Among some 220,000 clones listed, around 84% were seen once. The CDR3 length is 10 residues. Deletions cut 9 bases from V and 5 bases from J, with 7 bases between. The source of this sequence is a man aged 50 to 59 with active or convalescent COVID-19. The sample was peripheral blood. V and J are TRBV12-3 or TRBV12-4 and TRBJ1-1; D is uncertain. CDR3 in amino acids: CARRSTEAFF. DNA of the CDR3: TGTGCCAGGAGGTCGACTGAAGCTTTCTTT.